The count of the clone carrying this TCR beta chain is one. Sequenced by immunoSEQ multiplex PCR; TCRdb stores in-frame clones only, minus some. This sample has about 90,000 clones, with roughly 90% found just once. The data were taken from a study of PD-L1 blockade in urothelial cancer. Enrolled patients showed locally advanced or metastatic urothelial carcinoma. This sample comprised PBMCs, obtained around atezolizumab (anti-PD-L1) treatment. The clonotype originates from a man aged 60-69 years with urothelial cancer.

CDR3 sequence reads: CASSLELYEQFF. The CDR3, as DNA: TGTGCCAGCAGCTTAGAGCTCTATGAGCAGTTCTTC. V gene TRBV11-1 combines with J gene TRBJ2-1; no firm D call. Per germline, CDR1 SGHAT and CDR2 FQDESV (reference sequence). This CDR3 has 12 residues. Trimming left V 1 base short and J 8 bases short, with 6 bases between.